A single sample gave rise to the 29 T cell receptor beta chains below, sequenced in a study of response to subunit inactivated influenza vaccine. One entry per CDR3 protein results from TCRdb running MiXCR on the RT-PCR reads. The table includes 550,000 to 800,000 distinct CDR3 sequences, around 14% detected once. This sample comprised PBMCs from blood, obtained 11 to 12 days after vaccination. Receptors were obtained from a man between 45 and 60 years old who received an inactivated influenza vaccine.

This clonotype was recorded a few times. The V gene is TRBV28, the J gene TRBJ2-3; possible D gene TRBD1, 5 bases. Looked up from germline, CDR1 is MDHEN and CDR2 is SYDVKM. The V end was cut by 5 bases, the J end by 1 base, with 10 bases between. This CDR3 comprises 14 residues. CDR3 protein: CASSQGFGTDTQYF. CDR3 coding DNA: TGTGCCAGCAGTCAGGGATTTGGCACAGATACGCAGTATTTT.

CDR3 nucleotide sequence: TGTGCCAGCACCTCCTACCTCCGGGAGACCCAGTACTTC. This translates into CASTSYLRETQYF. The chain is built from TRBV6-1 and TRBJ2-5; D remains ambiguous. With 7 bases removed from V and 5 bases from J, the gap between germline ends came to 14 bases. CDR3 length equals 13 residues. Germline V CDR1 and CDR2: MNHNS, SASEGT.

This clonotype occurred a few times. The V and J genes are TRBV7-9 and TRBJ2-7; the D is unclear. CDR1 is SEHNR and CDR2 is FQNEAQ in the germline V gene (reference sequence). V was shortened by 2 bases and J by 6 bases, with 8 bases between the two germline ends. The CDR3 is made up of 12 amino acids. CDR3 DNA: TGTGCCAGCAGCTTAACACGGTTCGAGCAGTACTTC. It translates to CASSLTRFEQYF.

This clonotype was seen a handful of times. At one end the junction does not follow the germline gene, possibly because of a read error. The DNA for the CDR3 is TGTGCTAGCAGCTTAGGCATAGGGCGCACAGATACGCAGTATTTT. Protein sequence: CASSLGIGRTDTQYF. The chain recombines TRBV7-7 with TRBJ2-3, with D hard to call. The CDR3 length is 15 residues. Germline-derived CDR1 and CDR2 are SSHAT and FNYEAQ (reference sequence).

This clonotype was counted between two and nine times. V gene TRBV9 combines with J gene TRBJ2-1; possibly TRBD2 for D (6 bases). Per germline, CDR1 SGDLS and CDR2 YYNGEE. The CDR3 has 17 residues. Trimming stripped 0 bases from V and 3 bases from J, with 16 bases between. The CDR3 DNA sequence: TGTGCCAGCAGCGTAGCTGGGAGGTCCCCCAGCTACAATGAGCAGTTCTTC. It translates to CASSVAGRSPSYNEQFF.

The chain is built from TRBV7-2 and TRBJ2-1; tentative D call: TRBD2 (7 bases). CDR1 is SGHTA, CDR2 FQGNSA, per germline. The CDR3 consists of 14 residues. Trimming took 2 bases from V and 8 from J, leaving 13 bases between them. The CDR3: CASSLWGGADEQFF. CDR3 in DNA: TGTGCCAGCAGCTTATGGGGGGGGGCCGATGAGCAGTTCTTC.

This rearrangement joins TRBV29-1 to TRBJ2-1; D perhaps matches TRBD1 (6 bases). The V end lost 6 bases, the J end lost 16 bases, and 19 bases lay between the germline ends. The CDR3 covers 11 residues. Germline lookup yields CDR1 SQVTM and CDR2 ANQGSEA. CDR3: CSVGQSTYNFF. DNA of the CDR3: TGCAGCGTCGGACAGTCGACTTACAATTTCTTC.

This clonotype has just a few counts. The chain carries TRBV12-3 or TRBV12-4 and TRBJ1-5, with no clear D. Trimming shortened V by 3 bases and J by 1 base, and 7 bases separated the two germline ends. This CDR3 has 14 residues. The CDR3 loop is CASSFSQSNQPQHF. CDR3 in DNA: TGTGCCAGCAGTTTTTCGCAGAGCAATCAGCCCCAGCATTTT.

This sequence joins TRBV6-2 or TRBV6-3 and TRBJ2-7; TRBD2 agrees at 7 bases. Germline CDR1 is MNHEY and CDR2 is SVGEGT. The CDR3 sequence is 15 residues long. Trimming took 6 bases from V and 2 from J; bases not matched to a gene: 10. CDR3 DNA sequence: TGTGCCAGCAGGCCACAGCGGGGAGGAACCTACGAGCAGTACTTC. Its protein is CASRPQRGGTYEQYF.

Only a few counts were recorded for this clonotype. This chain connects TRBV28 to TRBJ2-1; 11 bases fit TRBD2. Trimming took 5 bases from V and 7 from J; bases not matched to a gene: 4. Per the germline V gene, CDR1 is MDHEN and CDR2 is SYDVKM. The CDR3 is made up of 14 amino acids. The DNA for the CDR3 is TGTGCCAGCAGTAAGACTAGCGGGGTTAATGAGCAGTTCTTC. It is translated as CASSKTSGVNEQFF.

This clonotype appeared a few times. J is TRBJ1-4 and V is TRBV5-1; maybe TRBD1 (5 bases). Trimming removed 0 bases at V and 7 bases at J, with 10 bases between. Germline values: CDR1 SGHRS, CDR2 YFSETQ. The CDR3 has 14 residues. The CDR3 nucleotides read TGCGCCAGCAGCTTGGTAGGGGAACCTGAAAAACTGTTTTTT. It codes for CASSLVGEPEKLFF. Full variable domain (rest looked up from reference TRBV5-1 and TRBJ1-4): KAGVTQTPRYLIKTRGQQVTLSCSPISGHRSVSWYQQTPGQGLQFLFEYFSETQRNKGNFPGRFSGRQFSNSRSEMNVSTLELGDSALYLCASSLVGEPEKLFFGSGTQLSVL.

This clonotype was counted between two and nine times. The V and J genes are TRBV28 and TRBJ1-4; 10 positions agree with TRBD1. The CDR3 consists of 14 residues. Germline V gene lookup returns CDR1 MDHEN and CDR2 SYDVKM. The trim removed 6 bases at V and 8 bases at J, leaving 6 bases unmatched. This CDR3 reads CASRSGTGAEKLFF. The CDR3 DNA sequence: TGTGCCAGCAGGTCCGGGACAGGGGCCGAAAAACTGTTTTTT.

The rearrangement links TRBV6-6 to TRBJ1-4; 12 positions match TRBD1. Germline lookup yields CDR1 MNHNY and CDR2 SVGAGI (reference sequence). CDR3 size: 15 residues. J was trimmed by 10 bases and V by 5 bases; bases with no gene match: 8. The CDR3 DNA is TGTGCCAGCAGTACCCGGGACAGGGGGCTCGGAAAACTGTTTTTT. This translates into CASSTRDRGLGKLFF.

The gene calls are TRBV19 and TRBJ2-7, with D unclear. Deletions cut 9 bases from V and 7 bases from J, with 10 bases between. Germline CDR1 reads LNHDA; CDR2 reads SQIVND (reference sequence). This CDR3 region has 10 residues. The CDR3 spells CARPLREQYF. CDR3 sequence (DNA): TGTGCCAGACCCCTCCGGGAGCAGTACTTC. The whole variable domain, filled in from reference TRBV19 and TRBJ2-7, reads DGGITQSPKYLFRKEGQNVTLSCEQNLNHDAMYWYRQDPGQGLRLIYYSQIVNDFQKGDIAEGYSVSREKKESFPLTVTSAQKNPTAFYLCARPLREQYFGPGTRLTVT.

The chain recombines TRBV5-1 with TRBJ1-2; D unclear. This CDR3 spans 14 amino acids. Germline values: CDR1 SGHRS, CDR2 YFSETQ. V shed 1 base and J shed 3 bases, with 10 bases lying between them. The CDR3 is CASSLKGADYGYTF. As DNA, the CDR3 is TGCGCCAGCAGCTTGAAGGGAGCAGACTATGGCTACACCTTC.

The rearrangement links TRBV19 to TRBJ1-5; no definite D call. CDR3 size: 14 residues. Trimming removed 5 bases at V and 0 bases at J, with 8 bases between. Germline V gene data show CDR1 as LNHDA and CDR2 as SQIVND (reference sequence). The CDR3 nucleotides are TGTGCCAGTAGTCCCCAAAGTAGCAATCAGCCCCAGCATTTT. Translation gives CASSPQSSNQPQHF.

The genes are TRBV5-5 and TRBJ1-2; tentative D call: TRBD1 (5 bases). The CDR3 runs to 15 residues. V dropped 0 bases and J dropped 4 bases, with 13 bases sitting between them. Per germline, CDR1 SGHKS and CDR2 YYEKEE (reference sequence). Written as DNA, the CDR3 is TGTGCCAGCAGCTTGGTCCCAGGGACCGCCTATGGCTACACCTTC. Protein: CASSLVPGTAYGYTF.

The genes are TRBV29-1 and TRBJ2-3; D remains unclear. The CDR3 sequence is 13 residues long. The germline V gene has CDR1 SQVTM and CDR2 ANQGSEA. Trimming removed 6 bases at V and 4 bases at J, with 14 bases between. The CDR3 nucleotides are TGCAGCGTCGCCCATGTCGTCTCAGATACGCAGTATTTT. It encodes CSVAHVVSDTQYF.

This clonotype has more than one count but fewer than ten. In DNA form, the CDR3 reads TGTGCCAGCAGCTTACTAGCGGTAGGGCACGGGGAGCTGTTTTTT. This encodes CASSLLAVGHGELFF. The chain employs TRBV7-2 and TRBJ2-2; 7 bases map to TRBD2. Germline loops: CDR1 SGHTA, CDR2 FQGNSA. There are 15 residues in the CDR3. Germline trimming cut 2 bases from V and 7 bases from J; bases unmatched to any gene: 7.

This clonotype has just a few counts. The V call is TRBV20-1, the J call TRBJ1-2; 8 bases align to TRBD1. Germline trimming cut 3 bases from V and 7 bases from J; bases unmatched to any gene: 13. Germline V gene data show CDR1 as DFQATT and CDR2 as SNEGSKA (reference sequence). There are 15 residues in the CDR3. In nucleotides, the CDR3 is TGCAGTGCTAGTCTCACAGGGGGTAGCGTTGGTGGCTACACCTTC. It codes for CSASLTGGSVGGYTF.

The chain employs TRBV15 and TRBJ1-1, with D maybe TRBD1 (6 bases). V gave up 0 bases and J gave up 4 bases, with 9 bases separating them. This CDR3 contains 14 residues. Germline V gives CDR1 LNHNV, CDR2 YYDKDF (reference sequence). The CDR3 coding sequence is TGTGCCACCAGCAGAGATGACAGGTTCACTGAAGCTTTCTTT. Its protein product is CATSRDDRFTEAFF.

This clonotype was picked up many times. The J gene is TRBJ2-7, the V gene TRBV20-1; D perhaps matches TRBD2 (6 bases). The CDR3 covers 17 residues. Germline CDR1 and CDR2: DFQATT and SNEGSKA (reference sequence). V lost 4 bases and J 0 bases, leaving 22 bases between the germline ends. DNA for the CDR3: TGCAGTGCTAAGGTTGCTTATTTCGGGAGTGACTCCTACGAGCAGTACTTC. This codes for CSAKVAYFGSDSYEQYF.

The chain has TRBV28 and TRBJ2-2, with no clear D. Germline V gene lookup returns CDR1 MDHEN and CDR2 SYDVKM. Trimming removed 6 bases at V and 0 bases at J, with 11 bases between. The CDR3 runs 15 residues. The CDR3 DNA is TGTGCCAGCAGGCTATTAACATCGAACACCGGGGAGCTGTTTTTT. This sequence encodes CASRLLTSNTGELFF.

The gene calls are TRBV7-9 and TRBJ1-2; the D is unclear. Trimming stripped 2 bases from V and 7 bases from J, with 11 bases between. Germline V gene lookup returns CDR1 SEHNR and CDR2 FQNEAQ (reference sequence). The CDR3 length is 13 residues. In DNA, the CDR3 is TGTGCCAGCAGCTTATCCAGTGAAGGTGGCTACACCTTC. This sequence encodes CASSLSSEGGYTF.

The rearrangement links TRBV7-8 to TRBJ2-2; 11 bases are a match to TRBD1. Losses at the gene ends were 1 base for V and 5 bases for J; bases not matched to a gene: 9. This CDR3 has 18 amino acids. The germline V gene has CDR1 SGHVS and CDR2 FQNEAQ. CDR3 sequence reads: CASSLGGRTGGLTGELFF. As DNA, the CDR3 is TGTGCCAGCAGCTTAGGAGGCCGGACAGGGGGCTTGACCGGGGAGCTGTTTTTT. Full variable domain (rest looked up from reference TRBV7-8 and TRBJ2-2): GAGVSQSPRYKVAKRGQDVALRCDPISGHVSLFWYQQALGQGPEFLTYFQNEAQLDKSGLPSDRFFAERPEGSVSTLKIQRTQQEDSAVYLCASSLGGRTGGLTGELFFGEGSRLTVL.

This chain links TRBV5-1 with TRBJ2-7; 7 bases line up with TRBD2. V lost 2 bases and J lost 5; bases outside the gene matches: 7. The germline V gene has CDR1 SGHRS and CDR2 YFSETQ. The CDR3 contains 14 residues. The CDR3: CASSFSQRGDEQYF. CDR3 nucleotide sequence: TGCGCCAGCAGCTTTTCACAGCGGGGAGACGAGCAGTACTTC.

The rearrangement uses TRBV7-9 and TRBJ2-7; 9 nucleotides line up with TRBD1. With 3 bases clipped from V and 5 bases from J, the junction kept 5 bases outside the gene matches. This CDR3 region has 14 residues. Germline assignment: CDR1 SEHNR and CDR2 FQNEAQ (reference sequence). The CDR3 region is CASSFLTGGNEQYF. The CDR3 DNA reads TGTGCCAGCAGCTTTCTAACAGGGGGCAACGAGCAGTACTTC.

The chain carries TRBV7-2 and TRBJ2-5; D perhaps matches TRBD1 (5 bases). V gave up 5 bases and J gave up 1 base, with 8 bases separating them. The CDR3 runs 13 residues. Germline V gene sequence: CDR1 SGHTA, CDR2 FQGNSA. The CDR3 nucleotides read TGTGCCAGCAGCCGACAGTTCCAAGAGACCCAGTACTTC. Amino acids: CASSRQFQETQYF.

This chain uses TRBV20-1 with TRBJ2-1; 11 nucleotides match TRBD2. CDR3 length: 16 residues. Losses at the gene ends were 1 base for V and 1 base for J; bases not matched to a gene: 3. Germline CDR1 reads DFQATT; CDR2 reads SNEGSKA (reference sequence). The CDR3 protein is CSARATSGDSYNEQFF. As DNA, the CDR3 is TGCAGTGCTAGAGCGACTAGCGGGGATTCCTACAATGAGCAGTTCTTC.